This TCR beta chain was identified during a study of OX40 agonist ivuxolimab in advanced cancers. General study findings and limits: Near-lowest levels of clonal expansion characterized partial responders at 0.1-3.0 mg/kg.

This clone was seen just once. The antigen remains unidentified. Here immunoSEQ multiplex PCR was the method, and the copy in TCRdb shows in-frame clones only, minus some. The sample holds fewer than 85,000 clones, more than 90% seen once. Trimming took off 7 bases at V and 0 bases at J, with 19 bases between the two ends. The length of the CDR3 is 18 residues. Germline CDR1 and CDR2: MDHEN and SYDVKM. The sequencing here drew on CD4+ or CD8+ T cells sorted from blood, taken in a trial of the OX40 agonist ivuxolimab. This rearrangement joins TRBV28 to TRBJ1-6; possibly TRBD1 for D (6 bases). This receptor was obtained from an adult with an advanced solid tumor such as melanoma, head and neck, liver or kidney cancer. Here the CDR3 reads CASNFDRTFSSYNSPLHF. Written as DNA, the CDR3 is TGTGCCAGCAACTTCGACAGGACTTTTAGCTCCTATAATTCACCCCTCCACTTT.